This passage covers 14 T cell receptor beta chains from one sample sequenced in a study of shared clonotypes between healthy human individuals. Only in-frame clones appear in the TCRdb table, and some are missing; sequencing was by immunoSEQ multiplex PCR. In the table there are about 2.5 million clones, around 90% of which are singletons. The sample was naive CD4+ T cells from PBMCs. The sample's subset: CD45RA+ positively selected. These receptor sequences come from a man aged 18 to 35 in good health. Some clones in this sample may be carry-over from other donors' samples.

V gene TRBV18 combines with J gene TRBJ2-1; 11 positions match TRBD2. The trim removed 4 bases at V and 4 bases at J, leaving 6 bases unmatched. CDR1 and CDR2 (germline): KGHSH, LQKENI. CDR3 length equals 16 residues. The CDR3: CASSLTGTSGYNEQFF. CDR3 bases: TGTGCCAGCTCACTAACCGGGACTAGCGGATACAATGAGCAGTTCTTC. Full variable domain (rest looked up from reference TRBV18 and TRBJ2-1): NAGVMQNPRHLVRRRGQEARLRCSPMKGHSHVYWYRQLPEEGLKFMVYLQKENIIDESGMPKERFSAEFPKEGPSILRIQQVVRGDSAAYFCASSLTGTSGYNEQFFGPGTRLTVL.

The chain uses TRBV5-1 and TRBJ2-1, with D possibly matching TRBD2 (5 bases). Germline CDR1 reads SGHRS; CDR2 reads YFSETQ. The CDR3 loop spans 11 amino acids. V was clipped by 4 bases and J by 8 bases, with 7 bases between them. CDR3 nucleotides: TGCGCCAGCAGCCTGAGGGATGAGCAGTTCTTC. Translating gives CASSLRDEQFF.

The CDR3 DNA follows: TGTGCCAGCTCTCCGGGACAACTCTATGGCTACACCTTC. This sequence encodes CASSPGQLYGYTF. J is TRBJ1-2 and V is TRBV6-4; perhaps TRBD1 as D (6 bases). Germline V gene data show CDR1 as MRHNA and CDR2 as SNTAGT. V was trimmed by 8 bases and J by 4 bases, leaving 14 bases between them. This CDR3 has 13 amino acids.

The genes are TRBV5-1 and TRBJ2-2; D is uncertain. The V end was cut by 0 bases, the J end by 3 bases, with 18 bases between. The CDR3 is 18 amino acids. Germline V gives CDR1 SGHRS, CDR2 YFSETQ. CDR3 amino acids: CASSLGSAGQGDTGELFF. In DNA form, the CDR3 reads TGCGCCAGCAGCTTGGGCTCGGCAGGCCAAGGAGACACCGGGGAGCTGTTTTTT.

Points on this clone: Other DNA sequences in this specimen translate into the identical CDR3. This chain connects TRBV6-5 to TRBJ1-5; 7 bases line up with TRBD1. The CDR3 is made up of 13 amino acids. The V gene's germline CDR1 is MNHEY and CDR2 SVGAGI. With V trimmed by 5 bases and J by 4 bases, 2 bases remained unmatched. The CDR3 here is CASSPQGNQPQHF. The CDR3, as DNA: TGTGCCAGCAGTCCACAGGGGAATCAGCCCCAGCATTTT.

Written as DNA, the CDR3 is TGTGCCAGCAGCTTAGTTTTTTGGGACACCGGGGAGCTGTTTTTT. It specifies CASSLVFWDTGELFF. This chain connects TRBV7-2 to TRBJ2-2; unclear D gene. V gave up 1 base and J gave up 3 bases, with 9 bases separating them. There are 15 residues in the CDR3. The germline V gene has CDR1 SGHTA and CDR2 FQGNSA.

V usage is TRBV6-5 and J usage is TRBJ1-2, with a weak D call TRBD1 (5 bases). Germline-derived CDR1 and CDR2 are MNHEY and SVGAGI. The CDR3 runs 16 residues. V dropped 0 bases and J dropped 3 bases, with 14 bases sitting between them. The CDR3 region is CASSYSLLGGDYGYTF. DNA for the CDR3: TGTGCCAGCAGTTACTCTCTGCTGGGGGGAGACTATGGCTACACCTTC.

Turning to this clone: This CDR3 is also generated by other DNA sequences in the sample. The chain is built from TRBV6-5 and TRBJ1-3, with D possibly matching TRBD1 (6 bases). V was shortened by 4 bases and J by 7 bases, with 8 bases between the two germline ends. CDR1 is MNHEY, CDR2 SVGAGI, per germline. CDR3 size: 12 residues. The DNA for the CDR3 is TGTGCCAGCAGTTCCCAGGGGAACACCATATATTTT. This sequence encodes CASSSQGNTIYF.

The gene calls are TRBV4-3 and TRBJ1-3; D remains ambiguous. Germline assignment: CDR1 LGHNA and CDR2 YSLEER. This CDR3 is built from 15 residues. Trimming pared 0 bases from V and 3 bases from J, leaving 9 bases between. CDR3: CASSQDHQVGNTIYF. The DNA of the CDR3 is TGCGCCAGCAGCCAAGATCATCAGGTTGGAAACACCATATATTTT.

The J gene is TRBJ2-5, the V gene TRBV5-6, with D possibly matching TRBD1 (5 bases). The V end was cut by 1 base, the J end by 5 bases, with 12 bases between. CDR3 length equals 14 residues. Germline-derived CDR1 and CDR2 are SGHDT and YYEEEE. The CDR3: CASSLRQGFETQYF. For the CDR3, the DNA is TGTGCCAGCAGCTTGAGGCAGGGCTTTGAGACCCAGTACTTC.

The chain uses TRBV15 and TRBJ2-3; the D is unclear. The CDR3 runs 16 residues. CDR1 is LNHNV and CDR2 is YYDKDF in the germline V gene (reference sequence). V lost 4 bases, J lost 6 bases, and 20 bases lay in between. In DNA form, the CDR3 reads TGTGCCACCAGCAATCTCAGGCAGAATATGCGGGATACGCAGTATTTT. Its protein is CATSNLRQNMRDTQYF.

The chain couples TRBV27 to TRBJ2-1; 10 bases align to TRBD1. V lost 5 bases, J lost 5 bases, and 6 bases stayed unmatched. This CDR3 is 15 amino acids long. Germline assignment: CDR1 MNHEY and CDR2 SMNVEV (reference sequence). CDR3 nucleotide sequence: TGTGCCAGCAGTCGCCAGGGACAGGGGCACAATGAGCAGTTCTTC. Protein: CASSRQGQGHNEQFF.

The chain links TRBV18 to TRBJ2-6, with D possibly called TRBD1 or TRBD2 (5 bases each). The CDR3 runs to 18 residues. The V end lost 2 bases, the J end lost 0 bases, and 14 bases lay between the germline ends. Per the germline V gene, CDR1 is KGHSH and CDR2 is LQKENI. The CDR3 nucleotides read TGTGCCAGCTCACCATTCGGGACGGGTGCCTCTGGGGCCAACGTCCTGACTTTC. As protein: CASSPFGTGASGANVLTF.

DNA of the CDR3: TGTGCCAGCAGTCGCCCCACAGGGGTTAGCACTGAAGCTTTCTTT. Protein: CASSRPTGVSTEAFF. J is TRBJ1-1 and V is TRBV7-2, with 7 bases matching TRBD1. Germline CDR1 and CDR2: SGHTA and FQGNSA. The CDR3 runs to 15 residues. V gave up 6 bases and J gave up 4 bases; unmatched junction bases: 11.